This T cell receptor beta chain originates from a study of T cell responses to AZD1222 COVID-19 vaccine. Study-level points and caveats: Elevations in Spike-specific TCR breadth and depth followed administration of two AZD1222 doses.

Germline V gene data show CDR1 as SGHRS and CDR2 as YFSETQ. CDR3 length equals 14 residues. V was cut by 0 bases and J by 1 base, with 7 bases left in between. A word on this clone: Its target is not known.

Clones were read by immunoSEQ multiplex PCR, and TCRdb kept only the in-frame ones, dropping some. The sample's table shows about 140,000 clones. The source is an adult in good health. The sequenced sample consisted of peripheral blood. The rearrangement links TRBV5-1 to TRBJ1-1; no reliable D call. The DNA of the CDR3 is TGCGCCAGCAGCTTGGGCCGGGGGAACACTGAAGCTTTCTTT. Protein: CASSLGRGNTEAFF.